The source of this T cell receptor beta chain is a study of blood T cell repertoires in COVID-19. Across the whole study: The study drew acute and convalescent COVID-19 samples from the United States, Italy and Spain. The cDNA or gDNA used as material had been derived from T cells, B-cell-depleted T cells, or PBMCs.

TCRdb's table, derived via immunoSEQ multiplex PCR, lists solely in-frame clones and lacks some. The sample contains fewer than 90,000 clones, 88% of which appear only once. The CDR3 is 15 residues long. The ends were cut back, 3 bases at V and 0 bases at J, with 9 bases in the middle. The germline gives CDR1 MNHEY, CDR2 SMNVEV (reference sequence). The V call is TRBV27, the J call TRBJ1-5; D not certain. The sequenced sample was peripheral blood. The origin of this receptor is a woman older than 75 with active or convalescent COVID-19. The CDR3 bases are TGTGCCAGCAGTTTGGCGCGGAATAGCAATCAGCCCCAGCATTTT. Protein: CASSLARNSNQPQHF.